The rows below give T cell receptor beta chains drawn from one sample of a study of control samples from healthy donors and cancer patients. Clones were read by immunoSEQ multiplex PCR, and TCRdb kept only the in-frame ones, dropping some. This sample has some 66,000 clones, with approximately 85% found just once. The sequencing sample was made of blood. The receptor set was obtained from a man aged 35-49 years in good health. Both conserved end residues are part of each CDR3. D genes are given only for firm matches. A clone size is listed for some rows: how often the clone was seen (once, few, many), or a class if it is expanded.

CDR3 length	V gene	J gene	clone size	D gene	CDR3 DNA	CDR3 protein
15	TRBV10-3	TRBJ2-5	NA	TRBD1	TGTGCCATCAGTGCGGATACAGGGGCTAAAGAGACCCAGTACTTC	CAISADTGAKETQYF
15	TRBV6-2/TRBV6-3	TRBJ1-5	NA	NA	TGTGCCAGCAGTTTTTCTTTACAGGGCAATCAGCCCCAGCATTTT	CASSFSLQGNQPQHF
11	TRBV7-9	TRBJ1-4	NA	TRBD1	TGTGCCAGCAGCGACAGGGCTCAACTGTTTTTT	CASSDRAQLFF
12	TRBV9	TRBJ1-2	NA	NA	TGTGCCAGCAGTGAAACAAGGAATGGCTACACCTTC	CASSETRNGYTF
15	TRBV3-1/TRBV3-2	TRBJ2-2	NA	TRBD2	TGTGCCAGCAGCCAAGGGCGGGGGGGCACCGGGGAGCTGTTTTTT	CASSQGRGGTGELFF
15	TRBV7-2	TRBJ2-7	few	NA	TGTGCCAGCAGCCCAGAGAACAGGGAGCTGGACGAGCAGTACTTC	CASSPENRELDEQYF
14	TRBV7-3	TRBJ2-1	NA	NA	TGTGCCAGCAGCTTAGGAGGGAGGTGGAATGAGCAGTTCTTC	CASSLGGRWNEQFF
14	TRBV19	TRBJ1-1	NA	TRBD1	TGTGCCAGTAGTGGGGACAGGGCGAACACTGAAGCTTTCTTT	CASSGDRANTEAFF
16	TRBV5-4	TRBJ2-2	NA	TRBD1	TGTGCCAGCAGCTATTACAGGGGGTCGGACACCGGGGAGCTGTTTTTT	CASSYYRGSDTGELFF
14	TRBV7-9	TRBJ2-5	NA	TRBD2	TGTGCCAGCAGCTTCACGAGGGGAGGGGAGACCCAGTACTTC	CASSFTRGGETQYF
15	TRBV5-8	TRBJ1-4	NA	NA	TGTGCCAGCAGCGGGGGGACCGCCGTGGGGGAAAAACTGTTTTTT	CASSGGTAVGEKLFF
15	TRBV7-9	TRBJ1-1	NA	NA	TGTGCCAGCAGCTTATGGGGGCGCAGGATAACTGAAGCTTTCTTT	CASSLWGRRITEAFF
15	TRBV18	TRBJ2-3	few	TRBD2	TGTGCCAGCTCACCAGCCGGGAGGGCCGGGTATACGCAGTATTTT	CASSPAGRAGYTQYF
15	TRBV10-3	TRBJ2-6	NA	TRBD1	TGTGCCGGCTGGGACAGTGGCTCTGGGGCCAACGTCCTGACTTTC	CAGWDSGSGANVLTF
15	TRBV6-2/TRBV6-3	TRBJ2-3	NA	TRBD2	TGTGCCAGCAGCTGGCCCCCGGGGGGGGGCAGCACGCAGTATTTT	CASSWPPGGGSTQYF
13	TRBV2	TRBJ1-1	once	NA	TGTGCCAGCAGGGACCTGGTGAACACTGAAGCTTTCTTT	CASRDLVNTEAFF
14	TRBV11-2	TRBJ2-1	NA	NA	TGTGCCAGCAGCCCCGAGCGGGTTGGCAATGAGCAGTTCTTC	CASSPERVGNEQFF
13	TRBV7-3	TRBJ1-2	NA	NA	TGTGCCAGCAGCCCCCGTGGAGCCTATGGCTACACCTTC	CASSPRGAYGYTF
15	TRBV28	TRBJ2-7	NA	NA	TGTGCCAGCAGTTTTGAGAGCGGGTACTCCTACGAGCAGTACTTC	CASSFESGYSYEQYF
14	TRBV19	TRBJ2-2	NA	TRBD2	TGTGCCAGTAGTATTCAAGCGGGAGTCAATGGGATGTTTTTT	CASSIQAGVNGMFF
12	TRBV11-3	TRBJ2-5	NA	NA	TGTGCCAGCAGCTTCGGGGAAGAGACCCAGTACTTC	CASSFGEETQYF
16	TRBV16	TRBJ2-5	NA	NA	TGTGCCAGCAGCCAGTCGAGGCGGGAATTCCAAGAGACCCAGTACTTC	CASSQSRREFQETQYF
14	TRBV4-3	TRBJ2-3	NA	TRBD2	TGCGCCAGCAGCCTAGGACTAGCGGGAGGAACGCAGTATTTT	CASSLGLAGGTQYF
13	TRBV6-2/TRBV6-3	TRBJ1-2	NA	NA	TGTGCCAGCAGTTACCTTAGCGCTTATGGCTACACCTTC	CASSYLSAYGYTF
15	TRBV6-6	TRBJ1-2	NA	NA	TGTGCCAGCAGTATTCCGGGCTCCATTAACTATGGCTACACCTTC	CASSIPGSINYGYTF
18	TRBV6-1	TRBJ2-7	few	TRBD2	TGTGCCAGCAGTGAAGCTGTCGGACTAGCGGTAAGCTCCTACGAGCAGTACTTC	CASSEAVGLAVSSYEQYF
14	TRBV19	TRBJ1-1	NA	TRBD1	TGTGCCAGTAGTGTTATTCGTGAGACAGGGGGGGCTTTCTTT	CASSVIRETGGAFF
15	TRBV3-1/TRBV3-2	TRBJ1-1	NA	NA	TGTGCCAGCAGCCACGCCCTGGGGGGAGGTACTGAAGCTTTCTTT	CASSHALGGGTEAFF
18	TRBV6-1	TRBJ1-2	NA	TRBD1	TGTGCCAGCAGTGGCCAACACGCGGCCACAGGGGGCGACTATGGCTACACCTTC	CASSGQHAATGGDYGYTF
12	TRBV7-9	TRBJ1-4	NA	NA	TGTGCCAGCGCGGGGGAGGGTGAAAAACTGTTTTTT	CASAGEGEKLFF
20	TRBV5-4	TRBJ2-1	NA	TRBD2	TGTGCCAGCAGCCGAGTGGGACTAGCGGGGGCCCCAGTCTCCTACAATGAGCAGTTCTTC	CASSRVGLAGAPVSYNEQFF
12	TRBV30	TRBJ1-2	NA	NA	TGTGCCTGGAGTGCAGGGACGTATGGCTACACCTTC	CAWSAGTYGYTF
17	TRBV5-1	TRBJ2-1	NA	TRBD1	TGCGCCAGCAGCTCTGGACAGGGAACTGGGTCCTACAATGAGCAGTTCTTC	CASSSGQGTGSYNEQFF
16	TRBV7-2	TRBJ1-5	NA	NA	TGTGCCAGCAGCCCGCCGGGGGGGGAAAGCAATCAGCCCCAGCATTTT	CASSPPGGESNQPQHF
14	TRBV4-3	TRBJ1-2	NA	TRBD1	TGCGCCAGCAGCCATATTGGGACAGACTATGGCTACACCTTC	CASSHIGTDYGYTF
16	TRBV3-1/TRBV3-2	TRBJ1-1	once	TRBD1	TGTGCCAGCAGCCAAGTGAATGGGAGGGGGCGGACTGAAGCTTTCTTT	CASSQVNGRGRTEAFF
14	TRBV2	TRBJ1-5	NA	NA	TGTGCCAGCAAACGCCTAGGGGGGAATCAGCCCCAGCATTTT	CASKRLGGNQPQHF
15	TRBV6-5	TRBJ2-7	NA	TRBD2	TGTGCCAGCTCGATAGGGACTAGCGGGACCCGGGGGCAGTACTTC	CASSIGTSGTRGQYF
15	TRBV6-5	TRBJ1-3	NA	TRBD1	TGTGCCAGCAGTTACGGACAGGAGGGTGGAAACACCATATATTTT	CASSYGQEGGNTIYF
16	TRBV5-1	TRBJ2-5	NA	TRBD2	TGCGCCAGCAGCTTGGTAATAGCGGGGTACCAAGAGACCCAGTACTTC	CASSLVIAGYQETQYF
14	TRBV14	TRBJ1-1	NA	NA	TGTGCCAGCAGCCAAGATCGCGCATCCACTGAAGCTTTCTTT	CASSQDRASTEAFF
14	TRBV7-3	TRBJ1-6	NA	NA	TGTGCCAGCAGCTTAGGTCCGAATAATTCACCCCTCCACTTT	CASSLGPNNSPLHF
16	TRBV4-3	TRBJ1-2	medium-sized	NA	TGCGCCAGCAGCCAGGGGCCGGGTCTCACCGTCTATGGCTACACCTTC	CASSQGPGLTVYGYTF
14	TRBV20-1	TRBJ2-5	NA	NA	TGCAGTGCTAGTCACCGACAGGGAGGGGAGACCCAGTACTTC	CSASHRQGGETQYF
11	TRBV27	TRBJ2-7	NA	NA	TGTGCCAGCAGTGACAGATACGAGCAGTACTTC	CASSDRYEQYF
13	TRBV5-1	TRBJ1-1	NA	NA	TGCGCCAGCAGCATGGGACGGAACACTGAAGCTTTCTTT	CASSMGRNTEAFF
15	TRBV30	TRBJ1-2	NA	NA	TGTGCCTGTTCTACCCCCACCGTCTCTAACTATGGCTACACCTTC	CACSTPTVSNYGYTF
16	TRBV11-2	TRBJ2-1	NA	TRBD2	TGTGCCAGCAGCTTATTAGCGACGGGGGGTAACAATGAGCAGTTCTTC	CASSLLATGGNNEQFF
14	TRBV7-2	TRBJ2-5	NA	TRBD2	TGTGCCAGCAGCTTGGGGCGGGAGTGGGAGACCCAGTACTTC	CASSLGREWETQYF
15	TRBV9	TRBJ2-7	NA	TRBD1	TGTGCCAGCAGCGTAGGGGGGACAGTCGGCTACGAGCAGTACTTC	CASSVGGTVGYEQYF
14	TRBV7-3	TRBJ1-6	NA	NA	TGTGCCAGCAGCTTCCAGGGACCAAATTCACCCCTCCACTTT	CASSFQGPNSPLHF
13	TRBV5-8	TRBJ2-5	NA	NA	TGTGCCAGCAGCCGGACAGTCGGGGAGACCCAGTACTTC	CASSRTVGETQYF